Only a few counts were recorded for the clone carrying this T cell receptor beta chain. The antigen is undetermined. The CDR3 length is 16 residues. The germline CDR1 and CDR2 sequences are DFQATT and SNEGSKA (reference sequence). The V segment lost 5 bases and the J segment 0 bases; nucleotides outside the gene matches: 7. Assembly of TCR beta libraries relied on iRepertoire HTBI primers together with Arm-PCR of CDR3 regions. TCRdb passed the multiplex PCR reads through MiXCR, listing each CDR3 protein once. The table shows hundreds of thousands of distinct CDR3 sequences, with under 25% occurring only once. This record belongs to a study of regulatory T cells in long-lasting Graves disease. Study outcomes and limitations: The number of shared public clonotypes was higher in persistent patients (about 2,700) than new patients (more than 850). It was in persistent disease that TRBV28, TRBJ1-2 and TRBJ2-5 were favored. What was studied was peripheral blood only, and not thyroid tissue.

The time point is: persistent/refractory GD, antithyroid drugs over 5 years with positive TRAb. PBMC RNA was the source of the TCR library. This TCR derives from a female donor with Graves disease. Here the sequenced sample was peripheral blood mononuclear cells (PBMCs), taken when the disease was refractory, from a patient treated with antithyroid drugs. The rearrangement links TRBV20-1 to TRBJ2-7, with 13 nucleotides matching TRBD2. The CDR3 DNA sequence: TGCAGTGCTGCGACTAGCGGGAGGAGGGGCTCCTACGAGCAGTACTTC. Its translation is CSAATSGRRGSYEQYF.